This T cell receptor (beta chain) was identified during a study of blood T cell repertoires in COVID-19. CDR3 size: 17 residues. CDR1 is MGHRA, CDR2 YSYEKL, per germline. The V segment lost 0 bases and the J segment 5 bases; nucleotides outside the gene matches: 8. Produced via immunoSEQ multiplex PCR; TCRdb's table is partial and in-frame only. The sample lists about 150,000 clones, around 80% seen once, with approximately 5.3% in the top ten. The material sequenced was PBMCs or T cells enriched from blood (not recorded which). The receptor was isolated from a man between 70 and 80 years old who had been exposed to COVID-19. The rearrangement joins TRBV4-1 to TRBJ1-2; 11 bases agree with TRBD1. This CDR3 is CASSQDLRTGGTYGYTF. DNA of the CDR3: TGCGCCAGCAGCCAAGATCTCAGGACAGGGGGCACTTATGGCTACACCTTC.